These 30 T cell receptor beta chains were sequenced from one sample in a study of blood T cell repertoires in COVID-19. TCRdb's copy holds only in-frame clones and misses some; the assay was immunoSEQ multiplex PCR. In the table there are around 300,000 clones, more than 75% of which are singletons. Sequencing was carried out using peripheral blood. All receptors come from a woman between 45 and 65 years old with active or convalescent COVID-19.

The chain joins TRBV19 to TRBJ1-1; 8 bases align to TRBD1. The CDR3 contains 16 residues. In germline, CDR1 is LNHDA, CDR2 SQIVND (reference sequence). The V and J ends lost 3 bases and 5 bases, in that order; junction bases with no gene match: 11. CDR3 coding DNA: TGTGCCAGTAGTATCGGACTCCAGGGGGCGGCTACTGAAGCTTTCTTT. It is translated as CASSIGLQGAATEAFF.

The chain recombines TRBV5-6 with TRBJ1-1; D call uncertain. The V end lost 2 bases, the J end lost 1 base, and 18 bases lay between the germline ends. Germline CDR1 reads SGHDT; CDR2 reads YYEEEE. CDR3 length equals 17 residues. This CDR3 reads CASSFIYPARSNTEAFF. CDR3 nucleotides: TGTGCCAGCAGCTTTATTTACCCGGCGAGGTCGAACACTGAAGCTTTCTTT.

The chain is built from TRBV9 and TRBJ1-2; D may be TRBD1 (5 bases). With 3 bases removed from V and 4 bases from J, the gap between germline ends came to 10 bases. Germline V gives CDR1 SGDLS, CDR2 YYNGEE. The CDR3 has 13 residues. This chain's CDR3 is CASSAQGLYGYTF. CDR3 nucleotides: TGTGCCAGCAGCGCCCAGGGACTCTATGGCTACACCTTC.

The chain is built from TRBV7-9 and TRBJ2-2, with 11 positions matching TRBD1. Per germline, CDR1 SEHNR and CDR2 FQNEAQ (reference sequence). V lost 4 bases to trimming and J lost 8 bases; unmatched junction nucleotides: 3. This CDR3 contains 14 residues. This chain's CDR3 is CASSSGQGAGELFF. The CDR3 bases are TGTGCCAGCAGCTCTGGACAGGGGGCAGGGGAGCTGTTTTTT.

V usage is TRBV6-2 or TRBV6-3 and J usage is TRBJ1-5, with 8 bases identical to TRBD1. Germline CDR1 MNHEY, CDR2 SVGEGT. This CDR3 has 16 amino acids. Trimming took 6 bases from V and 2 from J; bases not matched to a gene: 9. The CDR3, as DNA: TGTGCCAGCAGCCGCTTGCCGGGACAGGGCAATCAGCCCCAGCATTTT. Translated, it gives CASSRLPGQGNQPQHF.

In its sample, this clone was seen once. V and J are TRBV7-2 and TRBJ2-3; 11 nucleotides line up with TRBD2. CDR1 is SGHTA and CDR2 is FQGNSA in the germline V gene. The CDR3 extends over 17 amino acids. The trim removed 6 bases at V and 7 bases at J, leaving 15 bases unmatched. CDR3 protein: CASSARITSGSRNTQYF. The CDR3 region has the DNA TGTGCCAGCAGTGCCCGAATTACTAGCGGGAGTCGAAATACGCAGTATTTT. Full variable domain (remainder filled in from reference TRBV7-2 and TRBJ2-3): GAGVSQSPSNKVTEKGKDVELRCDPISGHTALYWYRQSLGQGLEFLIYFQGNSAPDKSGLPSDRFSAERTGGSVSTLTIQRTQQEDSAVYLCASSARITSGSRNTQYFGPGTRLTVL.

The genes are TRBV3-1 (or the pseudogene TRBV3-2) and TRBJ2-2, with D possibly matching TRBD2 (6 bases). The CDR3 covers 15 residues. Trimming took 6 bases from V and 1 from J, leaving 12 bases between them. Per germline, CDR1 LGHDT and CDR2 YNNKEL (reference sequence). DNA of the CDR3: TGTGCCAGCAGAAGTGGTAGCGGGAACACCGGGGAGCTGTTTTTT. This sequence encodes CASRSGSGNTGELFF.

The J gene is TRBJ2-7, the V gene TRBV19; TRBD2 agrees at 7 bases. Trimming at V came to 3 bases and at J to 2 bases, leaving 7 bases not matched to a gene. Germline V gene lookup returns CDR1 LNHDA and CDR2 SQIVND (reference sequence). The CDR3 contains 15 residues. The CDR3 reads CASSIRGSETYEQYF. Here the CDR3 DNA reads TGTGCCAGTAGTATTCGCGGGAGCGAAACCTACGAGCAGTACTTC.

In nucleotides, the CDR3 is TGTGCCAGCTCACCCTCATTCGACTATCAGCCCCAGCATTTT. Its protein product is CASSPSFDYQPQHF. This chain uses TRBV18 with TRBJ1-5; D unclear. V was clipped by 3 bases and J by 5 bases, with 11 bases between them. Germline V CDR1 and CDR2: KGHSH, LQKENI. The CDR3 is 14 residues long.

The chain links TRBV4-1 to TRBJ1-3; 9 bases are shared with TRBD1. The CDR3 covers 18 residues. CDR1 and CDR2 from the germline V gene are MGHRA and YSYEKL. V gave up 4 bases and J gave up 1 base; unmatched junction bases: 11. The CDR3 DNA reads TGCGCCAGCAGCCCCCCGGACAGGGGACTCGTTTCTGGAAACACCATATATTTT. Amino acid sequence: CASSPPDRGLVSGNTIYF.

This clone was seen only once. The J gene is TRBJ1-4, the V gene TRBV27; 7 bases align to TRBD1. The length of the CDR3 is 14 residues. Germline V CDR1 and CDR2: MNHEY, SMNVEV (reference sequence). Unmatched junction bases numbered 6, after V lost 4 bases and J lost 7 bases. The CDR3 sequence: CASSSQGIAEKLFF. CDR3 coding DNA: TGTGCCAGCAGTTCACAGGGGATCGCTGAAAAACTGTTTTTT.

The chain couples TRBV3-1 (or the pseudogene TRBV3-2) to TRBJ2-7; perhaps TRBD1 as D (6 bases). V dropped 4 bases and J dropped 4 bases, with 14 bases sitting between them. Germline assignment: CDR1 LGHDT and CDR2 YNNKEL (reference sequence). This CDR3 is 14 amino acids long. The CDR3 protein is CASSPLGAQYEQYF. The CDR3 DNA is TGTGCCAGCAGCCCCCTGGGGGCCCAGTACGAGCAGTACTTC.

The gene calls are TRBV12-5 and TRBJ1-1, with a tentative D call TRBD1 (5 bases). Trimming stripped 4 bases from V and 7 bases from J, with 22 bases between. The CDR3 consists of 16 residues. Germline CDR1 reads LGHNT; CDR2 reads FRNRAP. The chain's CDR3 is CASGWRLSAQALEAFF. CDR3 sequence (DNA): TGTGCTAGTGGTTGGCGCTTAAGTGCACAGGCGCTTGAAGCTTTCTTT.

The rearrangement links TRBV18 to TRBJ2-2; D gene ambiguous. Germline V gives CDR1 KGHSH, CDR2 LQKENI. Trimming took off 1 base at V and 5 bases at J, with 8 bases between the two ends. CDR3 size: 14 residues. CDR3 amino acids: CASSPLQQTGELFF. The CDR3 region has the DNA TGTGCCAGCTCACCACTACAGCAGACCGGGGAGCTGTTTTTT. Together with reference TRBV18 and TRBJ2-2, the CDR3 gives the full variable domain: NAGVMQNPRHLVRRRGQEARLRCSPMKGHSHVYWYRQLPEEGLKFMVYLQKENIIDESGMPKERFSAEFPKEGPSILRIQQVVRGDSAAYFCASSPLQQTGELFFGEGSRLTVL.

This sequence joins TRBV28 and TRBJ1-2, with TRBD1 matching over 7 bases. V lost 4 bases and J lost 6; bases outside the gene matches: 5. The length of the CDR3 is 13 residues. Germline V lookup: CDR1 MDHEN, CDR2 SYDVKM. The CDR3 is CASSYGDRDGYTF. CDR3 coding DNA: TGTGCCAGCAGTTACGGTGACAGGGATGGCTACACCTTC.

The rearrangement joins TRBV3-1 (or the pseudogene TRBV3-2) to TRBJ2-1, with 9 bases aligning to TRBD1. Unmatched junction bases numbered 5, after V lost 0 bases and J lost 5 bases. There are 16 residues in the CDR3. Germline V gene data show CDR1 as LGHDT and CDR2 as YNNKEL (reference sequence). This chain's CDR3 is CASSQEARTGDNEQFF. In DNA, the CDR3 is TGTGCCAGCAGCCAAGAGGCGAGGACAGGGGACAATGAGCAGTTCTTC.

The J gene is TRBJ2-1, the V gene TRBV7-9, with 9 positions matching TRBD2. The germline CDR1 and CDR2 sequences are SEHNR and FQNEAQ (reference sequence). CDR3 length equals 17 residues. J lost 0 bases, V lost 2 bases, and 5 bases had no gene match. CDR3: CASSLRLAGASYNEQFF. CDR3 DNA: TGTGCCAGCAGCTTAAGGTTAGCGGGGGCCTCCTACAATGAGCAGTTCTTC.

The chain employs TRBV7-2 and TRBJ2-7; no reliable D call. The CDR3 is 15 residues long. V was pared by 5 bases and J by 2 bases, with 16 bases between. Germline CDR1 reads SGHTA; CDR2 reads FQGNSA. For the CDR3, the DNA is TGTGCCAGCAGCGTGAATCAGGTCCGTACCTACGAGCAGTACTTC. Translation gives CASSVNQVRTYEQYF.

V usage is TRBV24-1 and J usage is TRBJ2-1; 11 nucleotides match TRBD2. V lost 0 bases to trimming and J lost 7 bases; unmatched junction nucleotides: 4. CDR3 length: 16 residues. Germline CDR1 is KGHDR and CDR2 is SFDVKD. DNA for the CDR3: TGTGCCACCAGTGATTTGACTAGCGGGAGTTTGAATGAGCAGTTCTTC. Translation: CATSDLTSGSLNEQFF.

The chain's CDR3 is CASSTDRGGEQYF. CDR3 nucleotide sequence: TGTGCCAGCAGCACTGACAGGGGCGGAGAGCAGTACTTC. This chain connects TRBV7-3 to TRBJ2-7; TRBD1 aligns across 8 bases. The V and J ends lost 5 bases and 7 bases, in that order; junction bases with no gene match: 7. The CDR3 runs 13 residues. In germline, CDR1 is SGHTA, CDR2 FQGTGA.

This clone was counted once. The chain couples TRBV28 to TRBJ1-6; a possible D gene is TRBD1 (5 bases). This CDR3 region has 15 residues. CDR1 MDHEN and CDR2 SYDVKM come from the germline V gene. V lost 5 bases, J lost 7 bases, and 15 bases lay in between. CDR3 region: CASSQIDRRNSPLHF. CDR3 nucleotide sequence: TGTGCCAGCAGTCAAATAGACAGAAGAAATTCACCCCTCCACTTT.

The chain couples TRBV3-1 (or the pseudogene TRBV3-2) to TRBJ2-1; D gene unclear. V lost 0 bases and J lost 8, with 14 bases in between. Germline CDR1 is LGHDT and CDR2 is YNNKEL (reference sequence). The CDR3 totals 15 residues. The CDR3 region has the DNA TGTGCCAGCAGCCAAGAAACCCGGCTGGGCGATGAGCAGTTCTTC. Translation: CASSQETRLGDEQFF.

The chain is built from TRBV7-9 and TRBJ1-2; the match to TRBD1 covers 8 bases. Germline V gives CDR1 SEHNR, CDR2 FQNEAQ (reference sequence). The J segment lost 4 bases and the V segment lost 8 bases, leaving 12 bases of the junction unmatched. The CDR3 is made up of 15 amino acids. CDR3 protein: CASDARGRGSYGYTF. CDR3 nucleotides: TGTGCCAGCGACGCCAGGGGGCGGGGAAGCTATGGCTACACCTTC.

The rearrangement links TRBV18 to TRBJ2-3, with 8 bases that match TRBD1. CDR3 length equals 15 residues. Germline CDR1 is KGHSH and CDR2 is LQKENI. The V gene end was trimmed by 0 bases and the J gene end by 4 bases; junction bases not matched to a gene: 3. The CDR3 spells CASSPPTGVPDTQYF. DNA of the CDR3: TGTGCCAGCTCACCACCGACAGGGGTCCCAGATACGCAGTATTTT.

This chain joins TRBV18 and TRBJ1-3; TRBD1 is a possible D gene (6 bases). V lost 2 bases and J lost 0, with 11 bases in between. Germline V lookup: CDR1 KGHSH, CDR2 LQKENI. The CDR3 is 16 residues long. The CDR3 reads CASSPKTGSSGNTIYF. In DNA, the CDR3 is TGTGCCAGCTCACCAAAGACAGGTAGCTCTGGAAACACCATATATTTT.

This chain links TRBV7-2 with TRBJ2-7, with D perhaps matching TRBD2 (6 bases). The CDR3 extends over 15 amino acids. Germline loops: CDR1 SGHTA, CDR2 FQGNSA. V was cut by 3 bases and J by 0 bases, with 12 bases left in between. DNA for the CDR3: TGTGCCAGCAGCTTCCTTGCGGGGAGCTCCTACGAGCAGTACTTC. It yields the protein CASSFLAGSSYEQYF.

The chain recombines TRBV2 with TRBJ2-5; 9 positions agree with TRBD1. V was pared by 1 base and J by 5 bases, with 5 bases of the junction left unmatched. There are 15 residues in the CDR3. From germline, CDR1 is SNHLY and CDR2 FYNNEI. CDR3 in amino acids: CASSEGTGGGETQYF. The CDR3 bases are TGTGCCAGCAGTGAAGGCACAGGGGGCGGGGAGACCCAGTACTTC.

The chain joins TRBV10-3 to TRBJ2-3, with 11 bases aligning to TRBD1. CDR1 and CDR2 (germline): ENHRY, SYGVKD. The V gene end was trimmed by 6 bases and the J gene end by 5 bases; junction bases not matched to a gene: 4. This CDR3 has 14 amino acids. Written as DNA, the CDR3 is TGTGCCATCAGGGGCGGGACAGGGGGAGATACGCAGTATTTT. It is translated as CAIRGGTGGDTQYF.

V gene TRBV30 combines with J gene TRBJ2-2, with 7 bases matching TRBD2. In germline, CDR1 is GTSNPN, CDR2 SVGIG (reference sequence). The trim removed 0 bases at V and 5 bases at J, leaving 6 bases unmatched. The CDR3 loop spans 15 amino acids. CDR3 sequence reads: CAWSVMGGPTGELFF. The CDR3 nucleotides are TGTGCCTGGAGTGTAATGGGAGGGCCGACCGGGGAGCTGTTTTTT.

Judged by abundance, this clone is medium-sized (0.01 to 0.1%). V usage is TRBV5-5 and J usage is TRBJ2-2; 9 nucleotides agree with TRBD1. Trimming cost V 2 bases and J 7 bases; bases outside gene matches: 3. In germline, CDR1 is SGHKS, CDR2 YYEKEE (reference sequence). The CDR3 has 14 amino acids. CDR3 amino acids: CASSLQGADGELFF. The CDR3, as DNA: TGTGCCAGCAGCTTACAGGGGGCGGACGGGGAGCTGTTTTTT.